The rows below give T cell receptor beta chains drawn from one sample of a study of OX40 agonist ivuxolimab in advanced cancers. Assay: immunoSEQ multiplex PCR; the TCRdb copy retains only in-frame clones and omits some. The sample consists of roughly 8,400 clones, just under 70% of them appearing once. Sequences were derived from CD4+ or CD8+ T cells sorted from blood, sampled in a trial of the OX40 agonist ivuxolimab. These receptors all come from an adult with an advanced solid tumor such as melanoma, head and neck, liver or kidney cancer. Both conserved end residues are part of each CDR3. D genes are given only for firm matches. Expanded clones are given a class, and other clones once, few, many or no size at all.

J gene: TRBJ1-6; V gene: TRBV28; clone size: few; D gene: .; CDR3 protein: CASSGVVRANNSPLHF; CDR3 DNA: TGTGCCAGCAGTGGGGTAGTCAGGGCTAATAATTCACCCCTCCACTTT
J gene: TRBJ1-2; V gene: TRBV4-1; clone size: .; D gene: TRBD1; CDR3 protein: CASSRHKQGARDADGYTF; CDR3 DNA: TGCGCCAGCAGCCGACATAAACAGGGGGCGCGCGACGCGGATGGCTACACCTTC
J gene: TRBJ2-7; V gene: TRBV7-9; clone size: many; D gene: .; CDR3 protein: CASSSDILFYEQYF; CDR3 DNA: TGTGCCAGCAGCTCGGACATCCTCTTCTACGAGCAGTACTTC
J gene: TRBJ2-7; V gene: TRBV27; clone size: few; D gene: .; CDR3 protein: CASGLASSYEQYF; CDR3 DNA: TGTGCCAGCGGGCTGGCGAGCTCCTACGAGCAGTACTTC
J gene: TRBJ1-5; V gene: TRBV4-2; clone size: .; D gene: .; CDR3 protein: CASSQVQGNAQPQHF; CDR3 DNA: TGTGCCAGCAGCCAAGTTCAGGGGAATGCTCAGCCCCAGCATTTT
J gene: TRBJ2-7; V gene: TRBV2; clone size: .; D gene: TRBD2; CDR3 protein: CASSLAAHSYEQYF; CDR3 DNA: TGTGCCAGCAGCCTAGCGGCGCACTCCTACGAGCAGTACTTC
J gene: TRBJ2-6; V gene: TRBV6-5; clone size: .; D gene: .; CDR3 protein: CASSGGTAWANVLTF; CDR3 DNA: TGTGCCAGCAGTGGGGGGACGGCGTGGGCCAACGTCCTGACTTTC
J gene: TRBJ2-7; V gene: TRBV11-2; clone size: few; D gene: TRBD1; CDR3 protein: CASSWTGGVYEQYF; CDR3 DNA: TGTGCCAGCAGCTGGACAGGGGGGGTCTACGAGCAGTACTTC
J gene: TRBJ2-7; V gene: TRBV27; clone size: .; D gene: TRBD2; CDR3 protein: CASSLTSGVHYEQYF; CDR3 DNA: TGTGCCAGCAGTTTGACTAGCGGGGTCCACTACGAGCAGTACTTC
J gene: TRBJ1-2; V gene: TRBV19; clone size: .; D gene: .; CDR3 protein: CASSIQENYGYTF; CDR3 DNA: TGTGCCAGTAGTATACAGGAGAACTATGGCTACACCTTC
J gene: TRBJ1-2; V gene: TRBV4-1; clone size: few; D gene: .; CDR3 protein: CASSQDGYRDGYTF; CDR3 DNA: TGCGCCAGCAGCCAAGATGGCTACAGGGACGGCTACACCTTC
J gene: TRBJ2-3; V gene: TRBV2; clone size: .; D gene: TRBD2; CDR3 protein: CASSAGTSSTDTQYF; CDR3 DNA: TGTGCCAGCAGTGCCGGGACTAGTAGCACAGATACGCAGTATTTT
J gene: TRBJ1-1; V gene: TRBV19; clone size: .; D gene: .; CDR3 protein: CASSTGNLEAFF; CDR3 DNA: TGTGCCAGTAGCACTGGAAACTTAGAAGCTTTCTTT
J gene: TRBJ1-2; V gene: TRBV11-2; clone size: .; D gene: TRBD1; CDR3 protein: CASSHGTAFPTNYGYTF; CDR3 DNA: TGTGCCAGCAGTCACGGGACAGCCTTCCCCACTAACTATGGCTACACCTTC
J gene: TRBJ2-7; V gene: TRBV7-9; clone size: .; D gene: TRBD1; CDR3 protein: CASSHRDRGYEQYF; CDR3 DNA: TGTGCCAGCAGCCACCGGGACAGGGGCTACGAGCAGTACTTC
J gene: TRBJ1-5; V gene: TRBV27; clone size: .; D gene: .; CDR3 protein: CASSLQGSIYQPQHF; CDR3 DNA: TGTGCCAGCAGTTTACAGGGGTCCATTTATCAGCCCCAGCATTTT
J gene: TRBJ1-2; V gene: TRBV5-8; clone size: .; D gene: TRBD1; CDR3 protein: CASSSPGQNYGYTF; CDR3 DNA: TGTGCCAGCAGCAGCCCGGGACAGAACTATGGCTACACCTTC
J gene: TRBJ2-7; V gene: TRBV7-9; clone size: .; D gene: .; CDR3 protein: CASSSLAREQYF; CDR3 DNA: TGTGCCAGCAGCTCTTTAGCGCGGGAGCAGTACTTC
J gene: TRBJ2-1; V gene: TRBV19; clone size: once; D gene: TRBD1; CDR3 protein: CASSSGTGGDEQFF; CDR3 DNA: TGTGCCAGTAGTTCGGGGACAGGGGGCGATGAGCAGTTCTTC
J gene: TRBJ1-2; V gene: TRBV10-3; clone size: .; D gene: TRBD1; CDR3 protein: CASSSQGGSYGYTF; CDR3 DNA: TGTGCCAGCAGTTCCCAAGGGGGCAGCTATGGCTACACCTTC
J gene: TRBJ1-5; V gene: TRBV6-5; clone size: once; D gene: TRBD1; CDR3 protein: CASSYWTGNNQPQHF; CDR3 DNA: TGTGCCAGCAGTTACTGGACAGGGAACAATCAGCCCCAGCATTTT
J gene: TRBJ2-2; V gene: TRBV28; clone size: once; D gene: .; CDR3 protein: CASSLPGELFF; CDR3 DNA: TGTGCCAGCAGTTTACCCGGGGAGCTGTTTTTT
J gene: TRBJ1-5; V gene: TRBV6-5; clone size: few; D gene: .; CDR3 protein: CAIATGSNQPQHF; CDR3 DNA: TGTGCCATTGCGACAGGTAGCAATCAGCCCCAGCATTTT
J gene: TRBJ1-6; V gene: TRBV19; clone size: .; D gene: .; CDR3 protein: CASSIVSGRGNSPLHF; CDR3 DNA: TGTGCCAGTAGTATAGTATCAGGTCGGGGTAATTCACCCCTCCACTTT
J gene: TRBJ2-6; V gene: TRBV19; clone size: once; D gene: TRBD1; CDR3 protein: CASSIDKTGVGSGANVLTF; CDR3 DNA: TGTGCCAGTAGTATAGATAAGACAGGGGTCGGCTCTGGGGCCAACGTCCTGACTTTC
J gene: TRBJ2-1; V gene: TRBV5-4; clone size: few; D gene: .; CDR3 protein: CASSLAFGSYNEQFF; CDR3 DNA: TGTGCCAGCAGCTTGGCCTTCGGCTCCTACAATGAGCAGTTCTTC
J gene: TRBJ2-7; V gene: TRBV28; clone size: .; D gene: .; CDR3 protein: CASTSVETGTTYEQYF; CDR3 DNA: TGTGCCAGCACCTCCGTTGAGACAGGGACTACCTACGAGCAGTACTTC
J gene: TRBJ1-1; V gene: TRBV9; clone size: .; D gene: .; CDR3 protein: CASSVGGDTEAFF; CDR3 DNA: TGTGCCAGCAGCGTAGGAGGGGACACTGAAGCTTTCTTT
J gene: TRBJ2-6; V gene: TRBV27; clone size: .; D gene: .; CDR3 protein: CASSAHAWLQSRANVLTF; CDR3 DNA: TGTGCCAGCAGTGCGCACGCTTGGCTACAAAGTCGGGCCAACGTCCTGACTTTC
J gene: TRBJ1-5; V gene: TRBV25-1; clone size: .; D gene: TRBD1; CDR3 protein: CASRPAGGDQPQHF; CDR3 DNA: TGTGCCAGCAGACCTGCAGGGGGCGATCAGCCCCAGCATTTT
J gene: TRBJ2-1; V gene: TRBV5-1; clone size: once; D gene: TRBD2; CDR3 protein: CASRGGTSGFPNEQFF; CDR3 DNA: TGCGCCAGCAGAGGGGGGACTAGTGGGTTTCCCAATGAGCAGTTCTTC
J gene: TRBJ2-4; V gene: TRBV7-9; clone size: .; D gene: .; CDR3 protein: CASSPKASAGNIQYF; CDR3 DNA: TGTGCCAGCAGCCCGAAGGCGTCGGCTGGGAACATTCAGTACTTC
J gene: TRBJ2-7; V gene: TRBV7-8; clone size: .; D gene: TRBD1; CDR3 protein: CASNPWGLQGIYEQYF; CDR3 DNA: TGTGCCAGCAACCCCTGGGGGCTACAGGGGATCTACGAGCAGTACTTC
J gene: TRBJ2-3; V gene: TRBV9; clone size: .; D gene: .; CDR3 protein: CASSVALDSTDTQYF; CDR3 DNA: TGTGCCAGCAGCGTAGCGCTAGACAGCACAGATACGCAGTATTTT
J gene: TRBJ2-1; V gene: TRBV14; clone size: .; D gene: TRBD2; CDR3 protein: CASSPLAEPYNEQFF; CDR3 DNA: TGTGCCAGCAGCCCACTAGCGGAGCCTTACAATGAGCAGTTCTTC
J gene: TRBJ1-6; V gene: TRBV4-2; clone size: medium-sized; D gene: .; CDR3 protein: CASSPPSTAYNSPLHF; CDR3 DNA: TGTGCCAGCAGCCCTCCCTCGACAGCCTATAATTCACCCCTCCACTTT
J gene: TRBJ1-2; V gene: TRBV14; clone size: .; D gene: .; CDR3 protein: CASSPGNYGYTF; CDR3 DNA: TGTGCCAGCAGCCCCGGGAACTATGGCTACACCTTC
J gene: TRBJ2-2; V gene: TRBV4-1; clone size: .; D gene: .; CDR3 protein: CASSPGTGGGELFF; CDR3 DNA: TGCGCCAGCAGCCCGGGGACCGGAGGCGGGGAGCTGTTTTTT
J gene: TRBJ2-2; V gene: TRBV7-7; clone size: .; D gene: TRBD2; CDR3 protein: CASSSWTSGSPELFF; CDR3 DNA: TGTGCCAGCAGCTCTTGGACTAGCGGGAGTCCTGAGCTGTTTTTT
J gene: TRBJ2-7; V gene: TRBV5-1; clone size: .; D gene: TRBD1; CDR3 protein: CASGVSGTGGDEQYF; CDR3 DNA: TGCGCCAGCGGGGTCTCCGGGACAGGGGGCGACGAGCAGTACTTC
J gene: TRBJ2-1; V gene: TRBV6-1; clone size: .; D gene: .; CDR3 protein: CASSEPGNEQFF; CDR3 DNA: TGTGCCAGCAGTGAGCCGGGGAATGAGCAGTTCTTC
J gene: TRBJ2-7; V gene: TRBV19; clone size: medium-sized; D gene: TRBD2; CDR3 protein: CASSLGLPAYEQYF; CDR3 DNA: TGTGCCAGTAGTCTGGGACTACCTGCCTACGAGCAGTACTTC
J gene: TRBJ2-3; V gene: TRBV5-1; clone size: .; D gene: TRBD2; CDR3 protein: CASSLEEGSGRTDTQYF; CDR3 DNA: TGCGCCAGCAGCTTGGAAGAAGGTAGCGGGAGAACAGATACGCAGTATTTT
J gene: TRBJ2-7; V gene: TRBV28; clone size: medium-sized; D gene: TRBD1; CDR3 protein: CATKFVQGEWSEQYF; CDR3 DNA: TGTGCCACCAAATTCGTACAGGGGGAGTGGAGCGAGCAGTACTTC
J gene: TRBJ2-3; V gene: TRBV28; clone size: .; D gene: TRBD2; CDR3 protein: CASRGLAFDTQYF; CDR3 DNA: TGTGCCAGCAGGGGACTAGCGTTTGATACGCAGTATTTT
J gene: TRBJ2-3; V gene: TRBV2; clone size: few; D gene: TRBD2; CDR3 protein: CASSPGTSSTDTQYF; CDR3 DNA: TGTGCCAGCAGTCCCGGGACTAGCTCCACAGATACGCAGTATTTT
J gene: TRBJ1-2; V gene: TRBV9; clone size: .; D gene: TRBD1; CDR3 protein: CASSIQGGYGYTF; CDR3 DNA: TGTGCCAGTTCGATTCAGGGGGGCTATGGCTACACCTTC
J gene: TRBJ1-1; V gene: TRBV27; clone size: few; D gene: TRBD1; CDR3 protein: CASSPGTGVAFF; CDR3 DNA: TGTGCCAGCAGTCCCGGGACAGGGGTAGCTTTCTTT
J gene: TRBJ1-2; V gene: TRBV7-3; clone size: few; D gene: .; CDR3 protein: CASSQEEGALYGYTF; CDR3 DNA: TGTGCCAGCAGCCAAGAGGAAGGGGCTCTCTATGGCTACACCTTC
J gene: TRBJ2-1; V gene: TRBV19; clone size: few; D gene: .; CDR3 protein: CASSRDHNEQFF; CDR3 DNA: TGTGCCAGTTCCCGGGACCACAATGAGCAGTTCTTC
J gene: TRBJ2-2; V gene: TRBV19; clone size: .; D gene: .; CDR3 protein: CASRPGPSGGELFF; CDR3 DNA: TGTGCCAGTAGGCCGGGACCTTCGGGCGGGGAGCTGTTTTTT
J gene: TRBJ2-7; V gene: TRBV4-1; clone size: .; D gene: .; CDR3 protein: CASSQEWGAGIYEQYF; CDR3 DNA: TGCGCCAGCAGCCAAGAATGGGGAGCGGGCATCTACGAGCAGTACTTC
J gene: TRBJ2-1; V gene: TRBV7-8; clone size: medium-sized; D gene: TRBD1; CDR3 protein: CASSVGTAYNEQFF; CDR3 DNA: TGTGCCAGCAGCGTAGGGACAGCTTACAATGAGCAGTTCTTC